Presented here are 6 T cell receptor beta chains from one specimen sequenced in a study of PD-1 blockade in classical Hodgkin lymphoma. Time point given: cycle 4 day 1 (C4D1), after more than five weeks of nivolumab. Brentuximab vedotin exposure varied among the patients, all of whom had relapsed after autologous stem cell transplantation. By magnetic negative selection, CD4+ T cells were purified from thawed PBMCs. Measured with immunoSEQ multiplex PCR; TCRdb has only the in-frame clones, and not every one. The data show 9,500 to 10,000 clones, about 75% seen once. Sequenced material: CD4+ T cells from blood, taken before the fourth cycle of nivolumab. The receptors here all came from a human donor with classical Hodgkin lymphoma.

This clone was observed a few times. The chain couples TRBV19 to TRBJ1-1; D is uncertain. Germline values: CDR1 LNHDA, CDR2 SQIVND (reference sequence). The CDR3 runs 13 residues. V dropped 3 bases and J dropped 5 bases, with 10 bases sitting between them. The CDR3 here is CASSMTVRTEAFF. The CDR3, as DNA: TGTGCCAGTAGTATGACGGTACGAACTGAAGCTTTCTTT.

This clone was counted a single time. The V gene is TRBV11-2, the J gene TRBJ1-2, with D perhaps TRBD1 (5 bases). There are 13 residues in the CDR3. CDR1 is SGHAT and CDR2 is FQNNGV in the germline V gene. With 3 bases removed from V and 8 bases from J, the gap between germline ends came to 13 bases. CDR3 nucleotides: TGTGCCAGCAGCTTGGGAGGGGAAGTAGGCTACACCTTC. It is translated as CASSLGGEVGYTF.

J is TRBJ2-1 and V is TRBV4-2, with TRBD2 matching 7 bases. This CDR3 has 17 residues. The V and J ends lost 4 bases and 1 base, in that order; junction bases with no gene match: 10. CDR1 is LGHNA, CDR2 YNFKEQ, per germline. The CDR3 DNA follows: TGTGCCAGCAGCCCAGGCGCTCAGCGGGGTTCCTACAATGAGCAGTTCTTC. As protein: CASSPGAQRGSYNEQFF.

This rearrangement joins TRBV5-6 to TRBJ2-6; D unclear. V lost 0 bases, J lost 6 bases, and 10 bases lay in between. The CDR3 contains 15 residues. Germline V CDR1 and CDR2: SGHDT, YYEEEE. CDR3 sequence reads: CASSLGALPANVLTF. CDR3 sequence (DNA): TGTGCCAGCAGCTTGGGAGCTCTGCCGGCCAACGTCCTGACTTTC.

This chain uses TRBV5-4 with TRBJ2-1; 7 positions agree with TRBD1. The CDR3 contains 15 residues. V was pared by 4 bases and J by 4 bases, with 8 bases of the junction left unmatched. CDR1 SGHNT and CDR2 YYREEE come from the germline V gene (reference sequence). The CDR3 DNA reads TGTGCCAGCAGCACAAACAGGGGTATATACAATGAGCAGTTCTTC. Protein product: CASSTNRGIYNEQFF.

The chain has TRBV29-1 and TRBJ1-1; tentative D call: TRBD1 (6 bases). Trimming pared 4 bases from V and 1 base from J, leaving 19 bases between. This CDR3 contains 16 residues. The V gene's germline CDR1 is SQVTM and CDR2 ANQGSEA. The CDR3 protein is CSVALGASYPNTEAFF. CDR3 coding DNA: TGCAGCGTTGCCTTGGGGGCGTCTTACCCGAACACTGAAGCTTTCTTT.